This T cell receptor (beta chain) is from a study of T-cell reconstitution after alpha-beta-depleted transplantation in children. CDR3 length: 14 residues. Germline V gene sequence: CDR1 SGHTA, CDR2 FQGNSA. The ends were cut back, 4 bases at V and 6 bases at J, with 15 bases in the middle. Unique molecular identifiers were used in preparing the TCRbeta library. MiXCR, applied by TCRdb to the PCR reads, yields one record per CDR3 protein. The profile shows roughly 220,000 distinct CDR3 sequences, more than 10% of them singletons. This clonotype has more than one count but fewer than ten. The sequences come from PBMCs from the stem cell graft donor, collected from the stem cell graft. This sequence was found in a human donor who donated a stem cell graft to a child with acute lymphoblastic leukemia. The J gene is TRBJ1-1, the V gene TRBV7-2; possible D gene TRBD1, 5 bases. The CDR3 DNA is TGTGCCAGCAGCTGGTCCAGGGTACTCGCTGAAGCTTTCTTT. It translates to CASSWSRVLAEAFF.